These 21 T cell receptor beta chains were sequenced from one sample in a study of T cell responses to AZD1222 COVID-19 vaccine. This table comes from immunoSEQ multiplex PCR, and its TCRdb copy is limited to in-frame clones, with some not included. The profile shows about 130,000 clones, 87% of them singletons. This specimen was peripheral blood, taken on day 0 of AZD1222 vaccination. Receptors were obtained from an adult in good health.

The CDR3 DNA follows: TGTGCCAGCAGCCACTCTCCCACTGAAGCTTTCTTT. It codes for CASSHSPTEAFF. The chain is built from TRBV28 and TRBJ1-1; D is unresolved. The CDR3 runs to 12 residues. CDR1 and CDR2 (germline): MDHEN, SYDVKM. V was pared by 6 bases and J by 4 bases, with 9 bases between. The complete variable domain, with remaining parts taken from reference TRBV28 and TRBJ1-1, reads DVKVTQSSRYLVKRTGEKVFLECVQDMDHENMFWYRQDPGLGLRLIYFSYDVKMKEKGDIPEGYSVSREKKERFSLILESASTNQTSMYLCASSHSPTEAFFGQGTRLTVV.

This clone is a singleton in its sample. CDR3 sequence (DNA): TGTGCCAGTAGTATCAGCGGCGGTTCCCGGGATGAGCAGTTCTTC. Amino acids: CASSISGGSRDEQFF. This chain connects TRBV19 to TRBJ2-1; a possible D gene is TRBD2 (5 bases). V was pared by 3 bases and J by 8 bases, with 17 bases between. Germline assignment: CDR1 LNHDA and CDR2 SQIVND (reference sequence). CDR3 length: 15 residues.

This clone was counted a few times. CDR3 coding DNA: TGTGCCAGCTCACAACGGACAGGGGACACCGGGGAGCTGTTTTTT. Protein: CASSQRTGDTGELFF. The chain joins TRBV18 to TRBJ2-2, with 9 bases fitting TRBD1. CDR1 is KGHSH and CDR2 is LQKENI in the germline V gene. J gave up 3 bases and V 4 bases, and 3 bases lay outside the gene matches. The CDR3 is made up of 15 amino acids.

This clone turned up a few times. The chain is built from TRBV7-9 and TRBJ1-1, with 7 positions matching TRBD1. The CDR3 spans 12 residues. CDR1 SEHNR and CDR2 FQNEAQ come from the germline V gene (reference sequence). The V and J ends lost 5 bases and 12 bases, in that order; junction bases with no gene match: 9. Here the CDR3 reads CASSVTGSKTFF. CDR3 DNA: TGTGCCAGCAGCGTGACAGGGTCTAAAACTTTCTTT.

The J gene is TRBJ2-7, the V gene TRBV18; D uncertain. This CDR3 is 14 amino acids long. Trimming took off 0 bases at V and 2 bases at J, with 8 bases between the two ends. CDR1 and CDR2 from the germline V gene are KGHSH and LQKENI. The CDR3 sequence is CASSPPPDPYEQYF. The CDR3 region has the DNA TGTGCCAGCTCACCACCGCCAGACCCCTACGAGCAGTACTTC.

This CDR3 is CASSQGTGPANYGYTF. CDR3 nucleotides: TGTGCCAGCAGCCAAGGGACAGGCCCTGCCAACTATGGCTACACCTTC. This chain joins TRBV14 and TRBJ1-2, with TRBD1 identical over 7 bases. The V gene's germline CDR1 is SGHDN and CDR2 FVKESK. Trimming removed 1 base from V and 2 bases from J; junction bases left unmatched: 7. The CDR3 covers 16 residues.

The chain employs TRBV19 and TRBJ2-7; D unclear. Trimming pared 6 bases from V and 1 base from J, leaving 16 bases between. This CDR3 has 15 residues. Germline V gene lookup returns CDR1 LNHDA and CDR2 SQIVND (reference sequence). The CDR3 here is CASSPRTVSSYEQYF. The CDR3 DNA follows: TGTGCCAGTAGCCCACGGACCGTGAGTTCCTACGAGCAGTACTTC.

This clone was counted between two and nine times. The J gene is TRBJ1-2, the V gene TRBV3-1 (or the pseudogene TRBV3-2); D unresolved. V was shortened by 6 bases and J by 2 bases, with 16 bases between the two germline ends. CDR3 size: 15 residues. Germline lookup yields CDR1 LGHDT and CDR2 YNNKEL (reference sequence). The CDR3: CASRDGAVQNYGYTF. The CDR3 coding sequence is TGTGCCAGCAGGGACGGTGCCGTCCAAAACTATGGCTACACCTTC.

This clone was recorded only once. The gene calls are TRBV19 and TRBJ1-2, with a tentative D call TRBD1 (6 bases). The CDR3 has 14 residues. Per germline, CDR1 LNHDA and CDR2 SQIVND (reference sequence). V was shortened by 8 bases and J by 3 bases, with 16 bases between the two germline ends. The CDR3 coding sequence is TGTGCCAGTCAACGAGGGGACATAGACTATGGCTACACCTTC. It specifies CASQRGDIDYGYTF.

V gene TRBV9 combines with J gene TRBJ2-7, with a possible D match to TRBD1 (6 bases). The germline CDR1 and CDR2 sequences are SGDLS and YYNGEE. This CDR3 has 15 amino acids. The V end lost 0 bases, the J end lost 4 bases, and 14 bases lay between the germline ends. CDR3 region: CASSVGTAIFYEQYF. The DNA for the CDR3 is TGTGCCAGCAGCGTAGGGACAGCTATTTTTTACGAGCAGTACTTC.

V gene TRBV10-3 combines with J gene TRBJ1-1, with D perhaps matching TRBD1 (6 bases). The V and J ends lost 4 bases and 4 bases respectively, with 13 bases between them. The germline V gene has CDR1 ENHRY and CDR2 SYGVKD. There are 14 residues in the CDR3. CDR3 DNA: TGTGCCATCAGTGTTAGGGGGGGAGTCACTGAAGCTTTCTTT. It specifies CAISVRGGVTEAFF.

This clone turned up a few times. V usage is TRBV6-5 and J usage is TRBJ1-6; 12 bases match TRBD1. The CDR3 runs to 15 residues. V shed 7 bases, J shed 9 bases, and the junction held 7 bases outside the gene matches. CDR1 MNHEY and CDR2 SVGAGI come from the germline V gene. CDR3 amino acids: CASTPGQGAGSPLHF. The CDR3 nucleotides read TGTGCCAGCACCCCGGGACAGGGGGCTGGTTCACCCCTCCACTTT.

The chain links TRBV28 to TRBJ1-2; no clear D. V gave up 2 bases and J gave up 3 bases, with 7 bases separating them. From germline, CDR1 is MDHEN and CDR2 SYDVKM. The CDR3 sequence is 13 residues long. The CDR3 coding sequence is TGTGCCAGCAGTTTACCGGGCCACTATGGCTACACCTTC. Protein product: CASSLPGHYGYTF.

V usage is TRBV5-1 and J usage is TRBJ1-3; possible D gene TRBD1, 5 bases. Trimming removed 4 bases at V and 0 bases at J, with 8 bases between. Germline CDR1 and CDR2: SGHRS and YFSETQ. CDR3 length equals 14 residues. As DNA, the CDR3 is TGCGCCAGCAGCCAGGGCTCCTCTGGAAACACCATATATTTT. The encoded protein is CASSQGSSGNTIYF.

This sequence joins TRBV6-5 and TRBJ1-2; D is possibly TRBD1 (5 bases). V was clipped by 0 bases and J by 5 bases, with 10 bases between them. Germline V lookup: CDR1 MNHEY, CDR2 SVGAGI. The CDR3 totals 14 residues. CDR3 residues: CASSYSMTAYGYTF. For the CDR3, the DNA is TGTGCCAGCAGTTACTCAATGACAGCATATGGCTACACCTTC.

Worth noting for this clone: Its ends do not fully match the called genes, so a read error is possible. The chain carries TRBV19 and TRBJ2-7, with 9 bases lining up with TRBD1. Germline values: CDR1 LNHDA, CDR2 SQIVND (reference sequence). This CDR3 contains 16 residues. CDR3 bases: TGTGCCAGTAGCATAGAGGGGACAGGGTCCTCCTACGAGCAGTACTTC. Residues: CASSIEGTGSSYEQYF.

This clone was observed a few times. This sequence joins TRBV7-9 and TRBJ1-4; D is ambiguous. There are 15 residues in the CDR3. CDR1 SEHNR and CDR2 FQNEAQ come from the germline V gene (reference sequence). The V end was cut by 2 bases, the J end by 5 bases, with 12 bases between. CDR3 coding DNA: TGTGCCAGCAGCTTAATGGGCAGCTCGAATGAAAAACTGTTTTTT. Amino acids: CASSLMGSSNEKLFF.

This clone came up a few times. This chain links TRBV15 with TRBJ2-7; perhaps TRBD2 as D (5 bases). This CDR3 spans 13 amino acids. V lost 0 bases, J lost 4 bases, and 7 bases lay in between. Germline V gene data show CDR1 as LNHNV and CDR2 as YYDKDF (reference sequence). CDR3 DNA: TGTGCCACCAGCAGAGAACGGGGTTACGAGCAGTACTTC. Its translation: CATSRERGYEQYF.

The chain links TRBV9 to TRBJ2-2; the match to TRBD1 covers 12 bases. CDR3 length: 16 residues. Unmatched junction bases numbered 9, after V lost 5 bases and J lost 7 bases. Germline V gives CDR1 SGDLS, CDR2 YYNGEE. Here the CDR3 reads CASSLTGQGALGELFF. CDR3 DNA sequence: TGTGCCAGCAGTTTAACGGGACAGGGGGCGCTCGGGGAGCTGTTTTTT.

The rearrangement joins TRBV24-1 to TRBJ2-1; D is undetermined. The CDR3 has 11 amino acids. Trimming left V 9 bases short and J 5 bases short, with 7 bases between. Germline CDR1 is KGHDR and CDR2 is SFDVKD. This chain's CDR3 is CATASHNEQFF. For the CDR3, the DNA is TGTGCCACCGCCAGCCACAATGAGCAGTTCTTC.

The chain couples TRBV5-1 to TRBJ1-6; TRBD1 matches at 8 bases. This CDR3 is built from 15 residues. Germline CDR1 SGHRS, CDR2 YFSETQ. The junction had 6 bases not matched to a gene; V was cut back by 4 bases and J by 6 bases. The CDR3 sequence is CASSATGEGNSPLHF. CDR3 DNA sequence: TGCGCCAGCAGCGCGACAGGGGAGGGTAATTCACCCCTCCACTTT.